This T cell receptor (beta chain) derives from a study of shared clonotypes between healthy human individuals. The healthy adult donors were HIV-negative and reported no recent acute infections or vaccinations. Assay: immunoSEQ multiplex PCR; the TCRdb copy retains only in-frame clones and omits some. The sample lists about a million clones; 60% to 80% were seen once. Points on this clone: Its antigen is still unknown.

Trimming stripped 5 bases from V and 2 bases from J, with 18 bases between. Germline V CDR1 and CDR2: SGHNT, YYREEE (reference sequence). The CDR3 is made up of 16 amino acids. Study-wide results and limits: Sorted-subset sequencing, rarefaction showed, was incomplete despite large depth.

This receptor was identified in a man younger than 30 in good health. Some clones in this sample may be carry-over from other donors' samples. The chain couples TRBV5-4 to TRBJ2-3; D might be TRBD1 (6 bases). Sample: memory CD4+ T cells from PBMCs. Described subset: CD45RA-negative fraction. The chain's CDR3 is CASSPGVAGATDTQYF. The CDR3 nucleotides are TGTGCCAGCAGTCCCGGCGTGGCAGGGGCCACAGATACGCAGTATTTT.